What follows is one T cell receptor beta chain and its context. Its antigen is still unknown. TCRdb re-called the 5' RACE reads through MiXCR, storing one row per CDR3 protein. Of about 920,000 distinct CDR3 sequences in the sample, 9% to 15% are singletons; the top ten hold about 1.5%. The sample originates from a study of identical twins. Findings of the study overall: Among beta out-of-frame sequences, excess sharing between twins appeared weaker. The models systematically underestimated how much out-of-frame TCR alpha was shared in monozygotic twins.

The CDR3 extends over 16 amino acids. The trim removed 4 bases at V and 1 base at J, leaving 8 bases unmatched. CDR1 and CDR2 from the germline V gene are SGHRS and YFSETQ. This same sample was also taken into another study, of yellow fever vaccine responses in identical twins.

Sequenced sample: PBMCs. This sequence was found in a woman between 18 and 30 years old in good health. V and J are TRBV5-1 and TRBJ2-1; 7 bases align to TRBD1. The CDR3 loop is CASSTRPTGSYNEQFF. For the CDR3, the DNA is TGCGCCAGCAGCACCAGACCGACAGGGTCCTACAATGAGCAGTTCTTC.